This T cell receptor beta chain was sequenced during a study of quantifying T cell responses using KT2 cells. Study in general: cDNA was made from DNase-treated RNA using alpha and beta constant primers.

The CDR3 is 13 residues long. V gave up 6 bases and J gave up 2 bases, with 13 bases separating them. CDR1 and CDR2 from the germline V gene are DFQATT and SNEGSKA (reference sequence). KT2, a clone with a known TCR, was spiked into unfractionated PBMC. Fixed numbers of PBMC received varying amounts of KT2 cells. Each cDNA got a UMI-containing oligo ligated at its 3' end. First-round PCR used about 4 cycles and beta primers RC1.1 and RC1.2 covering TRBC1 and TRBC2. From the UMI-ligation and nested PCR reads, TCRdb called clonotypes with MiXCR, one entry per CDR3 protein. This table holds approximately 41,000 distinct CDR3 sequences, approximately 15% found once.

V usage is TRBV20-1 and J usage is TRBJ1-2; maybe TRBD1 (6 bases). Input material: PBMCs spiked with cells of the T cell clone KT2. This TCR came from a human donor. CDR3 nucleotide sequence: TGCAGTGCGCCGGATACAGGGAACTATGGCTACACCTTC. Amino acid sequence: CSAPDTGNYGYTF.